This T cell receptor delta chain originates from a study of gamma-delta T cells after stem cell transplantation. Comments on this clone: For this DNA, TCRdb reports the protein of a much larger clone, which diverges at residue 6, most likely from a read error; the protein presented here is translated directly from the DNA. This CDR3 is also generated by other DNA sequences in the sample.

Trimming cost V 4 bases and J 0 bases; bases outside gene matches: 18. Germline CDR1 reads TSWWSYY; CDR2 reads QGS. There are 20 residues in the CDR3. TCRdb reran clone calling via CATT on the RT-PCR reads. The repertoire holds about 1,600 delta-chain clones, with about 5.4% as singletons. Sample: gamma-delta T cells. This sequence joins TRDV1 and TRDJ1; 9 bases fit TRDD3. This clonotype originated in a human donor. It is not recorded whose cells these are; they may come from a transplant donor. CDR3 loop: CALGGAPNSVLGEDTDKLIF. CDR3 DNA sequence: TGTGCTCTTGGGGGGGCTCCCAACTCGGTACTGGGGGAAGACACCGATAAACTCATCTTT.